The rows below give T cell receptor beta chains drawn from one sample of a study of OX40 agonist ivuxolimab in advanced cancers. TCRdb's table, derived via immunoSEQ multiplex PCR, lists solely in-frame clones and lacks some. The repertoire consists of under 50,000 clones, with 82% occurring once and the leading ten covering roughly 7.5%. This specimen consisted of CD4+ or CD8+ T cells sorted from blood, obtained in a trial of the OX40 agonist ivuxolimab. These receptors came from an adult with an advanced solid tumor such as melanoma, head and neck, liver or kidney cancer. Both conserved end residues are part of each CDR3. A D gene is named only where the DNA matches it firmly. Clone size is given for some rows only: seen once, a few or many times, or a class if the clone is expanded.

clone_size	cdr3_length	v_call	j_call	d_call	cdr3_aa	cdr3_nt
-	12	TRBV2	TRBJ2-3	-	CASSVSTDTQYF	TGTGCCAGCAGCGTTAGCACAGATACGCAGTATTTT
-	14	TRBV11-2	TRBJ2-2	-	CASSFGINTGELFF	TGTGCCAGCAGCTTTGGCATAAACACCGGGGAGCTGTTTTTT
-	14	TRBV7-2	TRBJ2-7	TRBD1	CASSSHRGVYEQYF	TGTGCCAGCAGCTCCCACAGGGGGGTTTACGAGCAGTACTTC
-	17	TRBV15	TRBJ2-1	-	CATSRDDRVGSYNEQFF	TGTGCCACCAGCAGAGATGATCGGGTAGGCTCCTACAATGAGCAGTTCTTC
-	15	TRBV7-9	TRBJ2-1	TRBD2	CASSPLAALYNEQFF	TGTGCCAGCAGCCCCCTAGCGGCGCTCTACAATGAGCAGTTCTTC
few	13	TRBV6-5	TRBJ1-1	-	CASRRDINTEAFF	TGTGCCAGCAGGCGTGACATCAACACTGAAGCTTTCTTT
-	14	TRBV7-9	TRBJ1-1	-	CASSLAWGGHEAFF	TGTGCCAGCAGCTTAGCGTGGGGAGGACACGAAGCTTTCTTT
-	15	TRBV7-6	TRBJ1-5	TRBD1	CASSLGTGANQPQHF	TGTGCCAGCAGCTTAGGGACAGGGGCCAATCAGCCCCAGCATTTT
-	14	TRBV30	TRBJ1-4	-	CAWSVFGGIEKLFF	TGTGCCTGGAGTGTATTCGGTGGGATTGAAAAACTGTTTTTT
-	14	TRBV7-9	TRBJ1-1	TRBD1	CASSWRQGGTEAFF	TGTGCCAGCAGTTGGAGACAGGGCGGCACTGAAGCTTTCTTT
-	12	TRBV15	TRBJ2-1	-	CATSLGYNEQFF	TGTGCCACCAGCCTGGGGTACAATGAGCAGTTCTTC
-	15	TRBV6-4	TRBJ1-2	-	CASSDSNRGVDGYTF	TGTGCCAGCAGTGACTCGAATCGGGGGGTCGACGGCTACACCTTC
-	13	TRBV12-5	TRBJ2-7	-	CASGFGRAYEQYF	TGTGCTAGTGGTTTTGGCCGAGCCTACGAGCAGTACTTC
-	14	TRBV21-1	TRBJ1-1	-	CASSKGTENTEAFF	TGTGCCAGCAGCAAGGGGACAGAGAACACTGAAGCTTTCTTT
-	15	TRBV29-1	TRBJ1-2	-	CSVAGTGRNNYGYTF	TGCAGCGTTGCCGGGACCGGCAGAAATAACTATGGCTACACCTTC
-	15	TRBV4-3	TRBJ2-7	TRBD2	CASSQGLAGIYEQYF	TGCGCCAGCAGCCAAGGATTAGCGGGAATCTACGAGCAGTACTTC
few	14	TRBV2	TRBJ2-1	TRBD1	CATFRDRVSNEQFF	TGTGCCACCTTTCGGGACAGGGTTTCCAATGAGCAGTTCTTC
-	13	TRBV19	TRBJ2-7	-	CASSIDGGNEQYF	TGTGCCAGTAGTATAGATGGGGGTAACGAACAGTACTTC
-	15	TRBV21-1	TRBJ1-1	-	CASSKRGEMNTEAFF	TGTGCCAGCAGCAAGCGGGGAGAGATGAACACTGAAGCTTTCTTT
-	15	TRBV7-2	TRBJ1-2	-	CASSLIATDFYGYTF	TGTGCCAGCAGCTTAATCGCTACAGATTTCTATGGCTACACCTTC
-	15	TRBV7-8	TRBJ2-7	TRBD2	CASSLRTSGTYEQYF	TGTGCCAGCAGCTTACGGACTAGCGGTACCTACGAGCAGTACTTC
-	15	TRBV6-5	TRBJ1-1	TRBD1	CASSFSFTRTGRAFF	TGTGCCAGCAGTTTTTCCTTTACTAGGACAGGGAGGGCTTTCTTT
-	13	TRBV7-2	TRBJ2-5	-	CASSLGLQETQYF	TGTGCCAGCAGCTTAGGACTCCAAGAGACCCAGTACTTC
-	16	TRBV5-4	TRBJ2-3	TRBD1	CASSLEGTVSTDTQYF	TGTGCCAGCAGCTTGGAGGGGACAGTTAGCACAGATACGCAGTATTTT
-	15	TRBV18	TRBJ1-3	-	CASSPPILSGNTIYF	TGTGCCAGCTCACCACCGATTTTATCTGGAAACACCATATATTTT
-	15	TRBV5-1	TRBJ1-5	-	CASSLGGRSSQPQHF	TGCGCCAGCAGCTTGGGAGGTCGGTCAAGTCAGCCCCAGCATTTT
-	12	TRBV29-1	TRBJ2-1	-	CSFGTGYNEQFF	TGCAGCTTTGGGACTGGGTACAATGAGCAGTTCTTC
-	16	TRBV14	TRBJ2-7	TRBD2	CASSQTLAPSSYEQYF	TGTGCCAGCAGCCAAACACTAGCGCCGAGCTCCTACGAGCAGTACTTC
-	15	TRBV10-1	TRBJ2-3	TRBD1	CASSVGRGQTDTQYF	TGCGCCAGCAGTGTGGGCAGGGGGCAGACAGATACGCAGTATTTT
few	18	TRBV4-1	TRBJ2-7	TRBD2	CASSQTNMGLADSYEQYF	TGCGCCAGCAGCCAAACCAACATGGGACTAGCGGACTCCTACGAGCAGTACTTC
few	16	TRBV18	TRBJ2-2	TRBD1	CASSPPRTGLSGELFF	TGTGCCAGCTCACCACCCCGGACAGGGCTTTCCGGGGAGCTGTTTTTT
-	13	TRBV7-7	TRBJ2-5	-	CASSWTVYETQYF	TGTGCCAGCAGCTGGACAGTGTACGAGACCCAGTACTTC
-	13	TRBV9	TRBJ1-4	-	CASSGWDNEKLFF	TGTGCCAGCAGCGGATGGGATAATGAAAAACTGTTTTTT
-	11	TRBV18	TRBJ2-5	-	CASSIQETQYF	TGTGCCAGCTCAATCCAAGAGACCCAGTACTTC
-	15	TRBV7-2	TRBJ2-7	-	CASSSGTPSSYEQYF	TGTGCCAGCAGCTCCGGGACTCCAAGCTCCTACGAGCAGTACTTC
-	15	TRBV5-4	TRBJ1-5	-	CASSLDGGSNQPQHF	TGTGCCAGCAGCTTGGATGGGGGTAGCAATCAGCCCCAGCATTTT
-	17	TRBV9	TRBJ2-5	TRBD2	CASSGGTSGGAQETQYF	TGTGCCAGCAGCGGAGGGACTAGCGGGGGGGCTCAAGAGACCCAGTACTTC
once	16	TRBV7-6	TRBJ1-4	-	CASSLPVIGANEKLFF	TGTGCCAGCAGCTTACCGGTTATCGGGGCTAATGAAAAACTGTTTTTT